The sequence of this TCR beta chain was determined in a study of shared clonotypes between healthy human individuals. Whole-study results and caveats: Rarefaction showed that sequencing of sorted subsets was incomplete (despite large depth). Clonotype sharing across a few donors was observed for 4.5% to 6.5% of naive CD4 clonotypes. Lower generation probabilities were found for non-shared clonotypes than for those shared by all four donors.

CD8 cells classed as naive were CD45RO-negative and positively selected for CCR7, excluding terminally differentiated effector memory CD45RA+ cells. The germline V gene has CDR1 LNHDA and CDR2 SQIVND (reference sequence). This CDR3 is 15 amino acids long. The V end lost 4 bases, the J end lost 7 bases, and 19 bases lay between the germline ends. Original analysis: Junction-only immunoSEQ sequences carried no quality scores, so filtering differed. Assay: immunoSEQ multiplex PCR; the TCRdb copy retains only in-frame clones and omits some. The V and J calls and clone size are taken from that table; D and trimming were inferred from the DNA. The repertoire holds roughly 890,000 clones, with over 90% as singletons. This clone occurred a few times. The antigen is unknown.

The receptor was isolated from a young man in good health. The rearrangement uses TRBV19 and TRBJ1-2, with D perhaps TRBD1 (6 bases). Sequencing was carried out using naive CD8+ T cells sorted from blood. For the CDR3, the DNA is TGTGCCAGTAGTACTCCTTACAGGGAGTCGGCTGGCTACACCTTC. Protein sequence: CASSTPYRESAGYTF.